This TCR beta chain was recorded in a study of pediatric ulcerative colitis. Before the diagnostic colonoscopy, ulcerative colitis patients were free of immunosuppressive medication. Assay used: immunoSEQ multiplex PCR; TCRdb lists only in-frame clones, some missing. The sample gives tens of thousands of clones, 77% of which show up once; over 4% is in the top ten. The clonotype was recovered from a boy between 5 and 17 years old with moderate ulcerative colitis. Sequencing was performed on blood.

Written as DNA, the CDR3 is TGTGCCAGCAGTGGCGGGTATGACGAGCAGTACTTC. The encoded protein is CASSGGYDEQYF. The chain is built from TRBV2 and TRBJ2-7; D is possibly TRBD2 (5 bases). CDR1 and CDR2 from the germline V gene are SNHLY and FYNNEI. The germline V and J ends were trimmed by 4 bases and 5 bases, with 9 bases remaining between them. The CDR3 runs to 12 residues.